The next 5 T cell receptor beta chains were all read from a single sample in a study of T cells in localized non-small cell lung cancer (dated by TCRdb to 2018 to 2021). The receptor library was made with the immunoSEQ multiplex PCR assay. As stored in TCRdb, this immuneACCESS dataset retains in-frame rearrangements with V and J assigned. A fraction of the clones does not appear; measured against another copy, unresolved V genes explain less than half of the discrepancy, and the remainder lacks a known reason. This sample is represented by several thousand clones; around nine tenths of them were singletons. The ten largest clones capture 2% to 2.5% of the sample. The sequenced sample was peripheral blood, obtained before any cancer treatment. The receptors originated from a female donor over 55 with stage II squamous cell lung carcinoma.

The V and J genes are TRBV2 and TRBJ2-5; D remains ambiguous. CDR1 SNHLY and CDR2 FYNNEI come from the germline V gene. V gave up 4 bases and J gave up 4 bases, with 7 bases separating them. The CDR3 runs 12 residues. The CDR3 region has the DNA TGTGCCAGCAGTGTGTTCGGAGAGACCCAGTACTTC. It translates to CASSVFGETQYF.

The rearrangement links TRBV5-5 to TRBJ1-1; the D is unclear. Trimming stripped 2 bases from V and 4 bases from J, with 9 bases between. CDR3 size: 13 residues. Germline CDR1 SGHKS, CDR2 YYEKEE (reference sequence). CDR3 bases: TGTGCCAGCAGCTTCGCCACGGCCACTGAAGCTTTCTTT. Its translation is CASSFATATEAFF.

This chain uses TRBV27 with TRBJ1-1; a possible D gene is TRBD1 (6 bases). The CDR3 covers 14 residues. Germline values: CDR1 MNHEY, CDR2 SMNVEV (reference sequence). V was pared by 7 bases and J by 4 bases, with 16 bases between. CDR3 sequence: CASTGTPQGTEAFF. CDR3 nucleotide sequence: TGTGCCAGCACCGGGACACCCCAGGGCACTGAAGCTTTCTTT.

The chain employs TRBV19 and TRBJ1-1; TRBD1 might be the D (5 bases). The CDR3 extends over 14 amino acids. The V end was cut by 7 bases, the J end by 9 bases, with 21 bases between. CDR1 and CDR2 from the germline V gene are LNHDA and SQIVND (reference sequence). The CDR3 DNA reads TGTGCCAGTATCTCACTTGGGGACGTAGACCAAGCTTTCTTT. This translates into CASISLGDVDQAFF.

This chain connects TRBV27 to TRBJ2-2; perhaps TRBD2 as D (5 bases). CDR1 and CDR2 from the germline V gene are MNHEY and SMNVEV (reference sequence). V dropped 7 bases and J dropped 6 bases, with 18 bases sitting between them. The CDR3 is 15 amino acids. The CDR3 sequence is CASTTFRGIPGELFF. CDR3 nucleotide sequence: TGTGCCAGCACTACATTTCGAGGGATTCCCGGGGAGCTGTTTTTT.